What follows is one T cell receptor beta chain and its context. Its matching antigen is unknown. The trim removed 5 bases at V and 2 bases at J, leaving 6 bases unmatched. Germline values: CDR1 MNHEY, CDR2 SVGAGI. The CDR3 length is 14 residues. Assay version v3.0 of immunoSEQ was used, and it was run at survey level. The repertoire was sequenced with immunoSEQ multiplex PCR; TCRdb's copy has only in-frame clones and lacks some. The data show some 38,000 clones, over 75% seen once. These data are taken from a study of long-term antiretroviral therapy in people with HIV. Whole-study results and caveats: All blood samples came from the years 2004 to 2017, possibly under older ART regimens. The study found narrower CDR3 length ranges in HIV repertoires than in controls. Every time point showed a repertoire led by clones expanded before ART. The data indicate that diversity increased after ART but remained below transplant donor controls.

The chain combines TRBV6-5 with TRBJ2-7, with 7 bases fitting TRBD1. Material: unsorted PBMCs, obtained 1.5 years after starting antiretroviral therapy. This TCR came from a man between 18 and 29 years old with HIV. In nucleotides, the CDR3 is TGTGCCAGCAGTCACCGGGACAGCACCTACGAGCAGTACTTC. Its protein is CASSHRDSTYEQYF.